This TCR beta chain appears in the sequencing data of a study of blood T cell repertoires in COVID-19. The study assigned cohorts using participant-reported clinical history. As originally analysed: Researchers report that nucleated cell counts were estimated from reference gene primer amplification. Libraries were prepared by immunoSEQ multiplex PCR; TCRdb keeps only in-frame clonotypes and omits some of them. D and trimming come from the DNA, and the V and J calls and clone size come from that table. Counted here are fewer than 350,000 clones, about 83% occurring once; the ten biggest clones make up about 5.5%. The J segment lost 5 bases and the V segment lost 6 bases, leaving 9 bases of the junction unmatched. The CDR3 is made up of 15 amino acids. The V gene's germline CDR1 is LNHDA and CDR2 SQIVND (reference sequence).

What was sequenced was PBMCs or T cells enriched from blood (not recorded which). The V and J genes are TRBV19 and TRBJ1-1; TRBD1 agrees at 10 bases. This clonotype originated in a woman between 40 and 55 years old who had recovered from COVID-19. The CDR3 nucleotides read TGTGCCAGTAGCCTCTACGGGACAGGGGAAACTGAAGCTTTCTTT. The encoded protein is CASSLYGTGETEAFF.